This TCR beta chain was sequenced in a study of control samples from healthy donors and cancer patients. This clone was counted once. Libraries were prepared by immunoSEQ multiplex PCR; TCRdb keeps only in-frame clonotypes and omits some of them. The sample lists more than 150,000 clones, about 93% occurring once. This CDR3 comprises 15 residues. Germline V gene data show CDR1 as MDHEN and CDR2 as SYDVKM. Between the trimmed V and J ends, which lost 5 bases and 3 bases, there was a span of 17 bases. This clonotype was obtained from a man aged 50-60 years in good health. The specimen sequenced was blood. This rearrangement joins TRBV28 to TRBJ2-7; D is tentatively TRBD1 or TRBD2 (5 bases each). CDR3 residues: CASSERDVPIYEQYF. As DNA, the CDR3 is TGTGCCAGCAGTGAGAGGGACGTACCGATCTACGAGCAGTACTTC.